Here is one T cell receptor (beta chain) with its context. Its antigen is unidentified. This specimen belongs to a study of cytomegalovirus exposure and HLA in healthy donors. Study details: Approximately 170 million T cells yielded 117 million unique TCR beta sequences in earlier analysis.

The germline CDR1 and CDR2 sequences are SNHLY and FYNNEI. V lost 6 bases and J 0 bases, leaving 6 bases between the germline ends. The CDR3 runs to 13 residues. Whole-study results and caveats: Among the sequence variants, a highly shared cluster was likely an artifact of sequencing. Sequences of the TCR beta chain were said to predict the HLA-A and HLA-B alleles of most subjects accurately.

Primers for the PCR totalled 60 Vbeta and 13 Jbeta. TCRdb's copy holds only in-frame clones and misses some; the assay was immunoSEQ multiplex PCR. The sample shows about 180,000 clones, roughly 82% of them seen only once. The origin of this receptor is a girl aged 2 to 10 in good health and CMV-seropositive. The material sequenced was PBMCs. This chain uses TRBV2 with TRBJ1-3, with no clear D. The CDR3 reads CASRATSGNTIYF. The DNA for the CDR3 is TGTGCCAGCAGGGCCACCTCTGGAAACACCATATATTTT.